Listed below are T cell receptor beta chains from one sample, sequenced in a study of regulatory T cells in long-lasting Graves disease. Using its own MiXCR run on the multiplex PCR reads, TCRdb lists one record per CDR3 protein. This sample yields over 300,000 distinct CDR3 sequences, of which about 18% are seen a single time; less than 35% belongs to the top ten. This material consisted of peripheral blood mononuclear cells (PBMCs), taken when the disease was refractory, from a patient treated with antithyroid drugs. These TCRs come from a female donor with Graves disease. The conserved cysteine and the conserved F or W are not part of the CDR3 here. The order of the fields is J gene, D gene, clone size, V gene, CDR3 protein. A D gene is named only where the DNA matches it firmly. Size values are once, few and many counts, or a class for expanded clones, and some rows have none.

TRBJ1-6	.	.	TRBV30	AWSQSAGWNSPLH
TRBJ1-3	.	once	TRBV9	ASSVVGHSGNTIY
TRBJ1-5	.	many	TRBV19	ASSTWGARQPQH
TRBJ1-3	.	many	TRBV12-3/TRBV12-4	ASSRPGPRLISGNTIY
TRBJ1-2	.	few	TRBV10-3	AIRPSRGRNGYT
TRBJ2-7	.	few	TRBV7-2	ASSLLGSSYEQY
TRBJ1-2	.	many	TRBV24-1	ATSLTEYYGYT
TRBJ1-5	.	.	TRBV6-1	ASSTDRQPQH
TRBJ1-3	.	few	TRBV9	ASSVEQGNTIY
TRBJ2-7	.	.	TRBV16	ASSQLPPGQGPSEQY
TRBJ2-7	TRBD2	few	TRBV25-1	ASSGSGGSYEQY
TRBJ1-1	TRBD1	.	TRBV19	ASSTSDRGRGTEAF
TRBJ1-2	.	.	TRBV19	ASSIVGNPYYGYT
TRBJ2-5	TRBD1	few	TRBV18	ASSPGTGGRKTQY